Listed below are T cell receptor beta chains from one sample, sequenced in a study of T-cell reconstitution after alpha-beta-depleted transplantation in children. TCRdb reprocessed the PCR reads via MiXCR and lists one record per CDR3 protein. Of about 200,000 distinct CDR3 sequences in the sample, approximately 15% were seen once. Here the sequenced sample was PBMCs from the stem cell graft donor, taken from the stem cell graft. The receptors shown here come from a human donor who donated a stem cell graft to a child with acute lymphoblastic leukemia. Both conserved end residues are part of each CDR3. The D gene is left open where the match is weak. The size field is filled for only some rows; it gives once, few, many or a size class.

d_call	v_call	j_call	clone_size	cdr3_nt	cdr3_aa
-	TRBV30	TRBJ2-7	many	TGTGCCTGGAGTGTACCCTTACACTACGAGCAGTACTTC	CAWSVPLHYEQYF
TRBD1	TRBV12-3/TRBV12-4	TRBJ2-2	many	TGTGCCAGCAGTTTAGGCCGGGACAGGGGGCTCAGGAGGAACACCGGGGAGCTGTTTTTT	CASSLGRDRGLRRNTGELFF
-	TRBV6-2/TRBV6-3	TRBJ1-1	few	TGTGCCAGCACTACAGGGTTTGAAGCTTTCTTT	CASTTGFEAFF
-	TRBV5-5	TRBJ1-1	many	TGTGCCAGCAGCGACCGCCAGGGGACTGAAGCTTTCTTT	CASSDRQGTEAFF
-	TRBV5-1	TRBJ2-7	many	TGCGCCAGCAGCTTGGGTAGCTCCTACGAGCAGTACTTC	CASSLGSSYEQYF
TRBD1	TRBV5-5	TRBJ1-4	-	TGTGCCAGCAGCACTCTACAGGGGGCGCGGGAAAAACTGTTTTTT	CASSTLQGAREKLFF
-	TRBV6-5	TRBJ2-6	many	TGTGCCAGCAGTTACTCTGTTCCTGGGGCCAACGTCCTGACTTTC	CASSYSVPGANVLTF
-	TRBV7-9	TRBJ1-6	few	TGTGCCAGCAGCCTAAGGGTTGGGAATTATAATTCACCCCTCCACTTT	CASSLRVGNYNSPLHF
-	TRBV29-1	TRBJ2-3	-	TGCAGCGCCCCGGGCCCAACCGGAGATACGCAGTATTTT	CSAPGPTGDTQYF
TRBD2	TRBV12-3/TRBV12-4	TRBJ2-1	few	TGTGCCAGCAGCCTAGCGGGAGTTAGTGAGCAGTTCTTC	CASSLAGVSEQFF
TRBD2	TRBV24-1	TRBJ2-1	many	TGTGCCACCAGTGATTACCGAAGCGGGAGGTCCTACAATGAGCAGTTCTTC	CATSDYRSGRSYNEQFF
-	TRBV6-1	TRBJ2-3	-	TGTGCCAGCTGTCAAGCGGGCCCCACAGATACGCAGTATTTT	CASCQAGPTDTQYF
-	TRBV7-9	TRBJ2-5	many	TGTGCCAGCAGCTTTCCTACAGGGAAAGAGACCCAGTACTTC	CASSFPTGKETQYF
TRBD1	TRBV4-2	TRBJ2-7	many	TGTGCCAGCAGTTTACGGACAGGATACGAGCAGTACTTC	CASSLRTGYEQYF
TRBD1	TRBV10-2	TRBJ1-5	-	TGCGCCAGCAGTGCCCAGGGGGCTTCGAATCAGCCCCAGCATTTT	CASSAQGASNQPQHF
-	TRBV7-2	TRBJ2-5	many	TGTGCCAGCAGCTTAGAATTAGGGGAGACCCAGTACTTC	CASSLELGETQYF
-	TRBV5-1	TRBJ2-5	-	TGCGCCAGCAGCTTAGGGACATTGAAAGAGACCCAGTACTTC	CASSLGTLKETQYF
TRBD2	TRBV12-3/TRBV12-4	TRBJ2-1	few	TGTGCCAGCAGTTTAGGATCGGGGGGTTACAAGAATGAGCAGTTCTTC	CASSLGSGGYKNEQFF
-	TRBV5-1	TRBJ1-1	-	TGCGCCAGCAGCTTTTACCAGTCGAACACTGAAGCTTTCTTT	CASSFYQSNTEAFF
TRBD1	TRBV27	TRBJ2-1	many	TGTGCCAGCGGACAGGACAGAACCTACAATGAGCAGTTCTTC	CASGQDRTYNEQFF
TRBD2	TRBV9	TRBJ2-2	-	TGTGCCAGCAGCGGGACTAGCGGGAGTTCCGGGGAGCTGTTTTTT	CASSGTSGSSGELFF
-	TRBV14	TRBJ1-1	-	TGTGCCAGCAGCCAAGCTGGGGCCCCGAAAGCTTTCTTT	CASSQAGAPKAFF
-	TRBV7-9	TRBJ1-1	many	TGTGCCAGCAGCTTAGTAGGGGGATATCACACTGAAGCTTTCTTT	CASSLVGGYHTEAFF
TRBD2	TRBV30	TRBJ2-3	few	TGTGCCTGGACCAACGGGGCTAGCGGGAGGGCAGATACGCAGTATTTT	CAWTNGASGRADTQYF
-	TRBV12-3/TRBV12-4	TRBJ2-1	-	TGTGCCAGCCTAGCAGGGATATCCTACAATGAGCAGTTCTTC	CASLAGISYNEQFF
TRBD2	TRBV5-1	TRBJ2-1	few	TGCGCCAGCAGCGTAATAGCGGGGTCACACAATGAGCAGTTCTTC	CASSVIAGSHNEQFF
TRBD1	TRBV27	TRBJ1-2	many	TGTGCCAGCAGAGACAGGGGTAGCTACACCTTC	CASRDRGSYTF
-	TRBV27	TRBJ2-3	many	TGTGCCAGCATTAGGTCGGGAAACCCATATACGCAGTATTTT	CASIRSGNPYTQYF
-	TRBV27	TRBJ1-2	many	TGTGCCAGCAGTTCGCAGGAATCTAACTATGGCTACACCTTC	CASSSQESNYGYTF
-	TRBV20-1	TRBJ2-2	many	TGCAGTGCTGGCCGATACAGGGAACGGACCACCGGGGAGCTGTTTTTT	CSAGRYRERTTGELFF
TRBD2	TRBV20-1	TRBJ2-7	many	TGCAGTGCTGCAGGACTAGCGGAAGCCTACGAGCAGTACTTC	CSAAGLAEAYEQYF
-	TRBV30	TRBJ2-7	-	TGTGCCTGGACCCCAGTGAAAAGCTACTCCTACGAGCAGTACTTC	CAWTPVKSYSYEQYF
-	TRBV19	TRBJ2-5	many	TGTGCCAGTAGTATGTTTTTTTGGGGAGACCCCTCCCAAGAGACCCAGTACTTC	CASSMFFWGDPSQETQYF
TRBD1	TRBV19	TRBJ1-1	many	TGTGCCAGTGGGGGCAGGGGGCGTCTGAACACTGAAGCTTTCTTT	CASGGRGRLNTEAFF
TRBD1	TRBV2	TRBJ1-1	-	TGTGCCATCGCCCAAGACAGGGCGGCTGAAGCTTTCTTT	CAIAQDRAAEAFF
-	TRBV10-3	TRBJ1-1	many	TGTGCCATCAGTGAGTCCCTTGTAGGCACTGAAGCTTTCTTT	CAISESLVGTEAFF
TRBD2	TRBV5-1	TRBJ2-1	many	TGCGCCAGCAGCTGGGGACTAGCGGGTTCCTACAATGAGCAGTTCTTC	CASSWGLAGSYNEQFF
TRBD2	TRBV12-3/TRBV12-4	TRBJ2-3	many	TGTGCCAGCAGTTACGACGCCTCTAGCGGGAGTGCCACGCAGTATTTT	CASSYDASSGSATQYF